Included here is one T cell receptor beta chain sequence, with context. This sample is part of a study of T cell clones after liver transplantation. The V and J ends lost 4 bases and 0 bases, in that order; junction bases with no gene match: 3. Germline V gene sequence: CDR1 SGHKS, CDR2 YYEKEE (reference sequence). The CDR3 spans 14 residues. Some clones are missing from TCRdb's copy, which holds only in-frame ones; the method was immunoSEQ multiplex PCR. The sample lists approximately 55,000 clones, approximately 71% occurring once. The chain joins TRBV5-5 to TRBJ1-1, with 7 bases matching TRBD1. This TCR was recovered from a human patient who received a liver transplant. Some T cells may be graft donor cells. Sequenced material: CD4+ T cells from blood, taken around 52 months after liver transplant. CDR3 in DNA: TGTGCCAGCAGCCGGGGACAGTTGAACACTGAAGCTTTCTTT. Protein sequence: CASSRGQLNTEAFF.